This T cell receptor beta chain was recovered during a study of graft-versus-host responses after intestinal transplantation. Background on the study: Isolated intestinal, liver-intestinal, or multivisceral transplants were what recipients had. Once they had received anti-thymocyte globulin induction, all recipients took tacrolimus and steroids for about 3 years.

To note about this clone: Its antigen is currently unknown.

Findings of the study overall: The study found high graft-versus-host to host-versus-graft clonal ratios in allografts of patients with graft-donor T cell macrochimerism.

Measured with immunoSEQ multiplex PCR; TCRdb has only the in-frame clones, and not every one. The table has tens of thousands of clones, about 89% seen once. V lost 4 bases, J lost 1 base, and 8 bases lay in between. The CDR3 loop spans 14 amino acids. Germline CDR1 GTSNPN, CDR2 SVGIG (reference sequence). The sequenced sample was unstimulated CD4+ T cells sorted from spleen or lymph node cells, obtained before intestinal transplant. The clonotype comes from a human donor who received an intestinal transplant. This chain connects TRBV30 to TRBJ2-6, with D uncertain. CDR3 coding DNA: TGTGCCTGGACCGAACAGTCTGGGGCCAACGTCCTGACTTTC. Translation gives CAWTEQSGANVLTF. Together with reference TRBV30 and TRBJ2-6, the CDR3 gives the full variable domain: SQTIHQWPATLVQPVGSPLSLECTVEGTSNPNLYWYRQAAGRGLQLLFYSVGIGQISSEVPQNLSASRPQDRQFILSSKKLLLSDSGFYLCAWTEQSGANVLTFGAGSRLTVL.